A single sample gave rise to the 15 T cell receptor beta chains below, sequenced in a study of shared clonotypes between healthy human individuals. Profiled with immunoSEQ multiplex PCR; TCRdb holds only in-frame clones, not every one. The data contain over a million clones, around 74% of them singletons. Sequences were obtained from memory CD4+ T cells sorted from blood. Subset of the sample: CD45RA-negative fraction. The receptors come from a man younger than 35 in good health.

V is TRBV5-4 and J is TRBJ1-1; 8 nucleotides match TRBD1. CDR3 length equals 16 residues. V lost 4 bases to trimming and J lost 0 bases; unmatched junction nucleotides: 8. The germline gives CDR1 SGHNT, CDR2 YYREEE (reference sequence). The CDR3 DNA reads TGTGCCAGCAGCCCGGGACAGGTAGAGATGAACACTGAAGCTTTCTTT. It specifies CASSPGQVEMNTEAFF.

The rearrangement uses TRBV5-1 and TRBJ2-5; 16 bases map to TRBD2. The CDR3 totals 17 residues. Unmatched junction bases numbered 4, after V lost 4 bases and J lost 1 base. Per germline, CDR1 SGHRS and CDR2 YFSETQ. The CDR3 nucleotides are TGCGCCAGCAGCCCCGGGACTAGCGGGGGGGTCCAAGAGACCCAGTACTTC. This codes for CASSPGTSGGVQETQYF.

V usage is TRBV11-2 and J usage is TRBJ1-1, with D perhaps TRBD1 (5 bases). The CDR3 covers 15 residues. From germline, CDR1 is SGHAT and CDR2 FQNNGV. Trimming pared 1 base from V and 4 bases from J, leaving 13 bases between. In DNA, the CDR3 is TGTGCCAGCAGCTTAGGGCGGGGGGTAGGCACTGAAGCTTTCTTT. It codes for CASSLGRGVGTEAFF.

The gene calls are TRBV6-6 and TRBJ2-7, with 8 bases that match TRBD1. This CDR3 region has 14 residues. From germline, CDR1 is MNHNY and CDR2 SVGAGI (reference sequence). Trimming cost V 6 bases and J 1 base; bases outside gene matches: 5. CDR3 sequence (DNA): TGTGCCAGCAGAACCGGACAGGGTTCCTACGAGCAGTACTTC. Its protein is CASRTGQGSYEQYF.

This clone has at least ten counts. The J gene is TRBJ2-3, the V gene TRBV2; TRBD2 agrees at 8 bases. With 4 bases clipped from V and 11 bases from J, the junction kept 14 bases outside the gene matches. Germline V gives CDR1 SNHLY, CDR2 FYNNEI. This CDR3 is built from 15 residues. The CDR3 loop reads CASSATSGLSYRQYF. Here the CDR3 DNA reads TGTGCCAGCAGTGCAACTAGCGGCCTATCATATAGGCAGTATTTT.

The genes are TRBV2 and TRBJ1-5, with 8 nucleotides matching TRBD1. V was clipped by 6 bases and J by 3 bases; unmatched bases: 7. Germline CDR1 reads SNHLY; CDR2 reads FYNNEI. The CDR3 runs to 15 residues. This CDR3 reads CASRPGQVDNQPQHF. In nucleotides, the CDR3 is TGTGCCAGCAGGCCGGGACAGGTGGACAATCAGCCCCAGCATTTT.

This chain joins TRBV9 and TRBJ1-3; D gene uncertain. Germline V gene lookup returns CDR1 SGDLS and CDR2 YYNGEE. Between the trimmed V and J ends, which lost 3 bases and 4 bases, there was a span of 11 bases. This CDR3 is 14 amino acids long. The CDR3 DNA is TGTGCCAGCAGCGCGACGGGTTTCGGAAACACCATATATTTT. Translating gives CASSATGFGNTIYF.

The J gene is TRBJ1-6, the V gene TRBV6-1, with D hard to call. The CDR3 extends over 13 amino acids. Germline assignment: CDR1 MNHNS and CDR2 SASEGT. V was cut by 0 bases and J by 10 bases, with 7 bases left in between. The CDR3 coding sequence is TGTGCCAGCAGTGAAGCTAGAGGGTCACCCCTCCACTTT. Translating it yields CASSEARGSPLHF.

This rearrangement joins TRBV5-1 to TRBJ2-3; 10 bases fit TRBD2. The CDR3 is 21 residues long. Germline loops: CDR1 SGHRS, CDR2 YFSETQ. After removal of 6 bases from V and 0 bases from J, the junction contained 22 bases not matched to a gene. As DNA, the CDR3 is TGCGCCAGCACCACCGACGAAGGCCCACGGTTAGCGGGGGGTAGCACAGATACGCAGTATTTT. It yields the protein CASTTDEGPRLAGGSTDTQYF. The whole variable domain, filled in from reference TRBV5-1 and TRBJ2-3, reads KAGVTQTPRYLIKTRGQQVTLSCSPISGHRSVSWYQQTPGQGLQFLFEYFSETQRNKGNFPGRFSGRQFSNSRSEMNVSTLELGDSALYLCASTTDEGPRLAGGSTDTQYFGPGTRLTVL.

This clone was seen only a few times. The chain combines TRBV11-3 with TRBJ2-2; D possibly corresponds to TRBD2 (6 bases). From germline, CDR1 is SGHNT and CDR2 YENEEA. Deletions cut 10 bases from V and 4 bases from J, with 10 bases between. This CDR3 has 12 amino acids. This CDR3 reads CAIQTSTGELFF. The CDR3 region has the DNA TGTGCCATCCAGACTAGCACCGGGGAGCTGTTTTTT.

The chain joins TRBV7-9 to TRBJ2-1; TRBD2 aligns across 7 bases. CDR3 length: 16 residues. After removal of 5 bases from V and 5 bases from J, the junction contained 12 bases not matched to a gene. In germline, CDR1 is SEHNR, CDR2 FQNEAQ (reference sequence). The CDR3 protein is CASSPRSGMGNNEQFF. The CDR3 DNA is TGTGCCAGCAGCCCTAGGAGCGGGATGGGGAACAATGAGCAGTTCTTC.

Only one count was recorded for this clone. The rearrangement uses TRBV7-8 and TRBJ1-1, with D unresolved. Germline values: CDR1 SGHVS, CDR2 FQNEAQ. V dropped 5 bases and J dropped 4 bases, with 11 bases sitting between them. The CDR3 has 13 residues. CDR3 sequence (DNA): TGTGCCAGCAGCCCTGGACGGAGCACTGAAGCTTTCTTT. Translation gives CASSPGRSTEAFF.

This sequence joins TRBV6-1 and TRBJ2-7, with 8 nucleotides matching TRBD1. CDR1 is MNHNS and CDR2 is SASEGT in the germline V gene. V lost 3 bases, J lost 7 bases, and 8 bases stayed unmatched. This CDR3 spans 14 amino acids. In DNA form, the CDR3 reads TGTGCCAGCAGTGAGGGGCAGGGGGCGCGGGAGCAGTACTTC. It specifies CASSEGQGAREQYF.

A single count supports this clone. This rearrangement joins TRBV4-3 to TRBJ1-5; no firm D call. V shed 3 bases and J shed 0 bases, with 3 bases lying between them. Germline values: CDR1 LGHNA, CDR2 YSLEER. The CDR3 is 13 residues long. CDR3 in DNA: TGCGCCAGCAGCCAGAATAGCAATCAGCCCCAGCATTTT. Amino acids: CASSQNSNQPQHF.

This clone was counted between two and nine times. CDR3 amino acids: CAWSVGQGFGYTF. CDR3 DNA sequence: TGTGCCTGGAGTGTAGGACAGGGGTTTGGCTACACCTTC. The rearrangement joins TRBV30 to TRBJ1-2, with 9 bases aligning to TRBD1. This CDR3 spans 13 amino acids. From germline, CDR1 is GTSNPN and CDR2 SVGIG (reference sequence). After removal of 0 bases from V and 7 bases from J, the junction contained 3 bases not matched to a gene.